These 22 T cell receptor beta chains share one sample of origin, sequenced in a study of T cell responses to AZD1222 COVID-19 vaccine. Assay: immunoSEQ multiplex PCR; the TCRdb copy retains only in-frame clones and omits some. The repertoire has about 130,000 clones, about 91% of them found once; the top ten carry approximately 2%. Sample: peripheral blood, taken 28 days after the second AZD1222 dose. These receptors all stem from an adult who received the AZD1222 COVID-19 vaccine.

CDR3 in amino acids: CASSGDREWGYTF. Written as DNA, the CDR3 is TGTGCCAGCAGTGGGGACAGGGAATGGGGCTACACCTTC. The gene calls are TRBV2 and TRBJ1-2, with 9 bases that match TRBD1. V shed 4 bases, J shed 8 bases, and the junction held 5 bases outside the gene matches. The length of the CDR3 is 13 residues. Germline assignment: CDR1 SNHLY and CDR2 FYNNEI.

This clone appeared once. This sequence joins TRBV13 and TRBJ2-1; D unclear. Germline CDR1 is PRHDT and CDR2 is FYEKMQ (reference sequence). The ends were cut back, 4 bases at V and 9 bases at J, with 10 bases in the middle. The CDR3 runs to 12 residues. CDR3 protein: CASSSQTGEQFF. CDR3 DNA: TGTGCCAGCAGCTCCCAAACTGGTGAGCAGTTCTTC.

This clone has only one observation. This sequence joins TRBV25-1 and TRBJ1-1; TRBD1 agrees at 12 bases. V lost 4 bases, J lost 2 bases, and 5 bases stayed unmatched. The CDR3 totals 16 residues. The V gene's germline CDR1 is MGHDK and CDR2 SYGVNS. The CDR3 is CASSVGQGAFNTEAFF. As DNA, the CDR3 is TGTGCCAGCAGTGTGGGACAGGGGGCGTTCAACACTGAAGCTTTCTTT.

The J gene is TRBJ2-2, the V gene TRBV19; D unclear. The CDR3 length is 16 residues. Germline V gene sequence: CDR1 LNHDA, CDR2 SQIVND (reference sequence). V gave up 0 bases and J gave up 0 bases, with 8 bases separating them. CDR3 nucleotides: TGTGCCAGTAGTATAGACCAGACGGCGAACACCGGGGAGCTGTTTTTT. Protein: CASSIDQTANTGELFF.

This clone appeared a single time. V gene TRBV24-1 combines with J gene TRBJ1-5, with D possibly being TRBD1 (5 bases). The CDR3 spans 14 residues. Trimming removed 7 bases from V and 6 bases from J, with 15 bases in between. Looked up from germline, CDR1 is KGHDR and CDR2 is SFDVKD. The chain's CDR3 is CATRSSGRGQPQHF. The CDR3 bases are TGTGCCACCAGGAGTTCCGGGAGGGGTCAGCCCCAGCATTTT.

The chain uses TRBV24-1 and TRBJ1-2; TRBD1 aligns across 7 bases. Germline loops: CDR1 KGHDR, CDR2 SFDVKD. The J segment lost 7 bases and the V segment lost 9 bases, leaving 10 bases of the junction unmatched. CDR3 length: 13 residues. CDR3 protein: CATGETGSGGYTF. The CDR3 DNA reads TGTGCCACCGGAGAGACAGGGAGTGGTGGCTACACCTTC.

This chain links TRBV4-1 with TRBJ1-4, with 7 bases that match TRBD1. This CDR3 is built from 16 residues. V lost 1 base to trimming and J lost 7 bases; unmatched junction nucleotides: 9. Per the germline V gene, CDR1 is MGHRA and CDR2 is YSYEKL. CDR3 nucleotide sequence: TGCGCCAGCAGCCAAGTTAGGTCCAGGGGGTTTGAAAAACTGTTTTTT. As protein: CASSQVRSRGFEKLFF.

This chain's CDR3 is CASSSGNWAGYTF. The DNA for the CDR3 is TGTGCCAGCAGCTCGGGGAATTGGGCTGGCTACACCTTC. The rearrangement links TRBV5-6 to TRBJ1-2; D gene ambiguous. CDR1 SGHDT and CDR2 YYEEEE come from the germline V gene. The CDR3 sequence is 13 residues long. V was pared by 3 bases and J by 7 bases, with 13 bases between.

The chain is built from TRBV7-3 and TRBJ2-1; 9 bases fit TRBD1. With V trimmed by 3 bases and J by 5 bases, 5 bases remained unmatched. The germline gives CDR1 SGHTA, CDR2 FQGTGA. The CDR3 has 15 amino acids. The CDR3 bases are TGTGCCAGCAGCTTCCAGGGGACAGGGAACAATGAGCAGTTCTTC. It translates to CASSFQGTGNNEQFF.

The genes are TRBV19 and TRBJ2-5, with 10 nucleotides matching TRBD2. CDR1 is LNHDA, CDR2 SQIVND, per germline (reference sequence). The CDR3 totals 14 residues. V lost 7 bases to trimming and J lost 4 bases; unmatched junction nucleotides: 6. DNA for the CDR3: TGTGCCAGTACAAGCGGGGGGGCCGGAGAGACCCAGTACTTC. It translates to CASTSGGAGETQYF.

The DNA for the CDR3 is TGTGCCAGCAGTGAAGTCCGCAGGGCGGCTGGCTACACCTTC. This translates into CASSEVRRAAGYTF. The V call is TRBV2, the J call TRBJ1-2; D might be TRBD1 (5 bases). This CDR3 region has 14 residues. Trimming removed 1 base at V and 7 bases at J, with 13 bases between. Per germline, CDR1 SNHLY and CDR2 FYNNEI. Using reference TRBV2 and TRBJ1-2 for the parts outside the CDR3, the full variable domain is EPEVTQTPSHQVTQMGQEVILRCVPISNHLYFYWYRQILGQKVEFLVSFYNNEISEKSEIFDDQFSVERPDGSNFTLKIRSTKLEDSAMYFCASSEVRRAAGYTFGSGTRLTVV.

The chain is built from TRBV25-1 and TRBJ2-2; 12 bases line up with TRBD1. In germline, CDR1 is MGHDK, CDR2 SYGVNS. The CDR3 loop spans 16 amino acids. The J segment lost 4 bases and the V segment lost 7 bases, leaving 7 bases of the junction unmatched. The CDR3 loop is CASTGTGGAGTGELFF. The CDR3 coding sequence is TGTGCCAGCACCGGGACAGGGGGCGCGGGCACCGGGGAGCTGTTTTTT. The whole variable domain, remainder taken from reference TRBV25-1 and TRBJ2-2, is EADIYQTPRYLVIGTGKKITLECSQTMGHDKMYWYQQDPGMELHLIHYSYGVNSTEKGDLSSESTVSRIRTEHFPLTLESARPSHTSQYLCASTGTGGAGTGELFFGEGSRLTVL.

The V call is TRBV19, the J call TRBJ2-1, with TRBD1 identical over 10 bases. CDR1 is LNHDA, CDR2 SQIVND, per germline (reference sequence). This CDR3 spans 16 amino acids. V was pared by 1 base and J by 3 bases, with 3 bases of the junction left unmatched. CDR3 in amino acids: CASSIAGTGDYNEQFF. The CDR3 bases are TGTGCCAGTAGTATAGCCGGGACAGGGGACTACAATGAGCAGTTCTTC.

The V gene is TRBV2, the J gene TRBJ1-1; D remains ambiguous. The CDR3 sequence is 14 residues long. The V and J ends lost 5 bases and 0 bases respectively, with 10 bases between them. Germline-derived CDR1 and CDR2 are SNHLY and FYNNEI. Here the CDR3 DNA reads TGTGCCAGCAGTCGGACCTGGTTGAACACTGAAGCTTTCTTT. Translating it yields CASSRTWLNTEAFF.

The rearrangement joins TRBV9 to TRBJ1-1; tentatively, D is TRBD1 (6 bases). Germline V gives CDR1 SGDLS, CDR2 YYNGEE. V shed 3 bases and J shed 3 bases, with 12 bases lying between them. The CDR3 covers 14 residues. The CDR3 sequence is CASSEGGRDTEAFF. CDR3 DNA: TGTGCCAGCAGCGAGGGGGGCAGAGACACTGAAGCTTTCTTT.

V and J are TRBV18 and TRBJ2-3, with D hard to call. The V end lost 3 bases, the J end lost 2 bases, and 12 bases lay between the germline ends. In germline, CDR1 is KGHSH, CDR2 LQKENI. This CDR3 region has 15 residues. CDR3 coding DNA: TGTGCCAGCTCACCGCTAACAGCCTTCACAGATACGCAGTATTTT. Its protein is CASSPLTAFTDTQYF. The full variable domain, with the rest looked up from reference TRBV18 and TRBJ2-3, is NAGVMQNPRHLVRRRGQEARLRCSPMKGHSHVYWYRQLPEEGLKFMVYLQKENIIDESGMPKERFSAEFPKEGPSILRIQQVVRGDSAAYFCASSPLTAFTDTQYFGPGTRLTVL.

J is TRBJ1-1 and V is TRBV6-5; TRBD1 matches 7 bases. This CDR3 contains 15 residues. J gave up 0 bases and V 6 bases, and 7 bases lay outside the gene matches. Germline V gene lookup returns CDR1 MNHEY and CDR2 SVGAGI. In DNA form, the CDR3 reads TGTGCCAGCAGCCCACCGACAGGGCTGAACACTGAAGCTTTCTTT. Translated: CASSPPTGLNTEAFF.

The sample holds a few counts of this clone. The CDR3 loop is CASSLGGLGEQYV. CDR3 in DNA: TGTGCCAGCAGCTTGGGGGGTTTGGGCGAGCAGTACGTC. The rearrangement uses TRBV5-4 and TRBJ2-7; unclear D gene. Trimming removed 0 bases at V and 6 bases at J, with 10 bases between. The germline V gene has CDR1 SGHNT and CDR2 YYREEE (reference sequence). The CDR3 contains 13 residues.

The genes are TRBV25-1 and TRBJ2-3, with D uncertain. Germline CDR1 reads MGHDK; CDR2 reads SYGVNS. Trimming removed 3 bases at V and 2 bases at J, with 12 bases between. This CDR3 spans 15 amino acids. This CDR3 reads CASSEEGILTDTQYF. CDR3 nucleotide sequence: TGTGCCAGCAGTGAGGAAGGGATTCTCACAGATACGCAGTATTTT.

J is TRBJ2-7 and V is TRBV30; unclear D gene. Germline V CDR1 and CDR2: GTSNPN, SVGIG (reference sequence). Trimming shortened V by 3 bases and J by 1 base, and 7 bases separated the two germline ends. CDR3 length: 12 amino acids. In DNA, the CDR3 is TGTGCCTGGAGGACCGGGTCCTACGAGCAGTACTTC. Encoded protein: CAWRTGSYEQYF.

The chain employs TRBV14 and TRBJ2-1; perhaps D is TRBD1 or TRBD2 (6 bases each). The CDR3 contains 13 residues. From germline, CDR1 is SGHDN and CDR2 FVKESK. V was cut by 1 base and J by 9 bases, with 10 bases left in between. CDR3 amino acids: CASSQVEGGEQFF. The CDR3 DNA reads TGTGCCAGCAGCCAAGTTGAGGGGGGTGAGCAGTTCTTC.

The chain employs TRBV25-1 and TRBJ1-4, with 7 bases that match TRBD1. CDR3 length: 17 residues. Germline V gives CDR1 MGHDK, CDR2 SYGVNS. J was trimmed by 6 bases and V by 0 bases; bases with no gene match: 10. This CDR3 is CASSEYTGAWGYEKLFF. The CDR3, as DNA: TGTGCCAGCAGTGAATACACAGGGGCCTGGGGCTATGAAAAACTGTTTTTT.